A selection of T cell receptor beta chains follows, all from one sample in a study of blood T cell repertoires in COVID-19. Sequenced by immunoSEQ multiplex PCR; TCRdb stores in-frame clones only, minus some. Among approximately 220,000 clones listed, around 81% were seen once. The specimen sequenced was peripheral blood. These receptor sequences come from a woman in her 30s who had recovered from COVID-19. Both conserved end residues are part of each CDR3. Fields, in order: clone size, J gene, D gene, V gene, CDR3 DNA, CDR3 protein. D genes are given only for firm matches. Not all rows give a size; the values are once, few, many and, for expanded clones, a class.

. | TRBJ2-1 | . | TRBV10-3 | TGTGCCATCAGTGAGTCAACTGATGAGCAGTTCTTC | CAISESTDEQFF
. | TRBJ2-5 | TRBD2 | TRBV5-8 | TGTGCCAGCAGCCTCGGGACTAGCGGGAGGGGATGGACCCAGTACTTC | CASSLGTSGRGWTQYF
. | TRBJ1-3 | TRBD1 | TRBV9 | TGTGCCAGCAGCGACGGACAGGGGGCGGGAAACACCATATATTTT | CASSDGQGAGNTIYF
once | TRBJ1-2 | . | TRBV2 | TGTGCCAGCAGGGACAGACTCTCTAACTATGGCTACACCTTC | CASRDRLSNYGYTF
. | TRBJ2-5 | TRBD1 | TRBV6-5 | TGTGCCAGCAGTCGGACAGGGGGCGGACAAGAGACCCAGTACTTC | CASSRTGGGQETQYF
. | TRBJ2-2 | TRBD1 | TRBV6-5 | TGTGCCAGCAGAAAAGGACAGGTTAACACCGGGGAGCTGTTTTTT | CASRKGQVNTGELFF
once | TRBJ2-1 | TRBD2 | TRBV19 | TGTGCCAGTAGTATAATTTTTAAGGGACTAGCGGGACCCTACAATGAGCAGTTCTTC | CASSIIFKGLAGPYNEQFF
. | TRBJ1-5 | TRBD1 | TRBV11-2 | TGTGCCAGCAGCTTGGGGACAGGGTACAATCAGCCCCAGCATTTT | CASSLGTGYNQPQHF
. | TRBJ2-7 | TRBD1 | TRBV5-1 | TGCGCCAGCAGCGTGACAGGGGACGAGCAGTACTTC | CASSVTGDEQYF
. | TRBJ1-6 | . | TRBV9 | TGTGCCAGCAGCCTCTGGGCCGGTTCACCCCTCCACTTT | CASSLWAGSPLHF
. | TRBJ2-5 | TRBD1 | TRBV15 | TGTGCCACCTCCCACCGGACAGGGGGCGAAGAGACCCAGTACTTC | CATSHRTGGEETQYF
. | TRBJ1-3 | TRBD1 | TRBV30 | TGTGCCTGGAGAACACAGGGGGCGGACACCATATATTTT | CAWRTQGADTIYF
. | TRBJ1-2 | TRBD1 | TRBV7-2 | TGTGCCAGCAGCTCGCGGGTGATGACAGGGGGGGCCAACTATGGCTACACCTTC | CASSSRVMTGGANYGYTF
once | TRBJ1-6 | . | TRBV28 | TGTGCCACCGGTACGATCGACGGGTATAATTCACCCCTCCACTTT | CATGTIDGYNSPLHF
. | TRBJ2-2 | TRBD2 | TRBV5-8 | TGTGCCAGCAGCGCTAGCGGGAGTACCGGGGAGCTGTTTTTT | CASSASGSTGELFF
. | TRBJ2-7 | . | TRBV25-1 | TGTGCCAGCACCGACCCCGACACCTACGAGCAGTACTTC | CASTDPDTYEQYF
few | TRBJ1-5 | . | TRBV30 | TGTGCCTGGAGTGTACGAATTGGCCTTAGGGGGCCCCAGCATTTT | CAWSVRIGLRGPQHF
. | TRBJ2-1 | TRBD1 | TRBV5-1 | TGCGCCAGCAGCCTTACCGTCGGACAGGGCTACAATGAGCAGTTCTTC | CASSLTVGQGYNEQFF
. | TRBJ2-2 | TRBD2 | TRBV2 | TGTGCCAGCAACCGAGGAGGCGGACTAGCGGGAGTGACCGGGGAGCTGTTTTTT | CASNRGGGLAGVTGELFF
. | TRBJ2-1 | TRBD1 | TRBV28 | TGTGCCAGCAGCCTTGACAGGGATATGCATACCGTCGATGAGCAGTTCTTC | CASSLDRDMHTVDEQFF
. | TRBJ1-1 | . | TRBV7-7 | TGTGCCAGCAGCAGACAGGAAGGAGCTTTCTTT | CASSRQEGAFF
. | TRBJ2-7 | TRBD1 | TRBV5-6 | TGTGCCAGCAGCTTGAGGGGGACAGGGTACGAGCAGTACTTC | CASSLRGTGYEQYF
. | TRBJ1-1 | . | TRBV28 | TGTGCCAGCAGCAAAGGAGGGGTCACTGAAGCTTTCTTT | CASSKGGVTEAFF
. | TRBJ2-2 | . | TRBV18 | TGTGCCAGCTCACCACGTGGGGCAACTAACACCGGGGAGCTGTTTTTT | CASSPRGATNTGELFF
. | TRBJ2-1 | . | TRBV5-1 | TGCGCCAGCACCTTAGGCCCGGGCTCCTACAATGAGCAGTTCTTC | CASTLGPGSYNEQFF
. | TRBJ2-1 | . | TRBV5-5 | TGTGCCAGCAGCGAAGACAGCCGTCCGAGGAACAATGAGCAGTTCTTC | CASSEDSRPRNNEQFF
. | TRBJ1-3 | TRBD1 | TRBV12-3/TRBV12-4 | TGTGCCAGCGGGACAGGGGGTCAAAACACCATATATTTT | CASGTGGQNTIYF
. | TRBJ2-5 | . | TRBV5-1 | TGCGCCAGCAGCTTGTTAGGGGAAACGGGAGAGACCCAGTACTTC | CASSLLGETGETQYF
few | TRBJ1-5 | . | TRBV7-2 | TGTGCCAGCAGCTTAGTTTCAATCGGTCAGCCCCAGCATTTT | CASSLVSIGQPQHF
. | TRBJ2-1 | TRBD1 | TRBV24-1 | TGTGCCACCAGTGATCCCGACAGGGCTTACAATGAGCAGTTCTTC | CATSDPDRAYNEQFF
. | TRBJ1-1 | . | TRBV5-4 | TGTGCCAGCAGCTTGGAGACAGTCACTGAAGCTTTCTTT | CASSLETVTEAFF
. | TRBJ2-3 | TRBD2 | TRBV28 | TGTGCCAGCAGCGCCACGTCATCCGGGACTAGCGGAAGATATACGCAGTATTTT | CASSATSSGTSGRYTQYF
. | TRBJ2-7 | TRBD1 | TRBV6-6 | TGTGCCAGCAGTTACGGTGCAGGGGGAAATCGTTTCGAGCAGTACTTC | CASSYGAGGNRFEQYF
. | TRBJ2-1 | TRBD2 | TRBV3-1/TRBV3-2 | TGTGCCAGCAGCCGCGGACTAGCGGGTCCCTACAATGAGCAGTTCTTC | CASSRGLAGPYNEQFF
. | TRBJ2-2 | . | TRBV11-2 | TGTGCCAGCAGCTTAGACTTATCCGCCGGGGAGCTGTTTTTT | CASSLDLSAGELFF
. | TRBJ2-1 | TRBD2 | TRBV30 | TGTGCCTGGAGTTACAGCGGGAGGTGGAGTGAGCAGTTCTTC | CAWSYSGRWSEQFF
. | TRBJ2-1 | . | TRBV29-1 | TGCAGCGTTGAAGGACAGGTTCTCGATGAGCAGTTCTTC | CSVEGQVLDEQFF
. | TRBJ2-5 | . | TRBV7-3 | TGTGCCAGCCCCGGAACAGGGCGGTTTCGAGAGACCCAGTACTTC | CASPGTGRFRETQYF
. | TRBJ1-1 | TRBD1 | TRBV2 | TGTGCCAGCACCCGAATGACAGGGTACACTGAAGCTTTCTTT | CASTRMTGYTEAFF
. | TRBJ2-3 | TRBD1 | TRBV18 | TGTGCCAGCTCACCAGCCTTGACAGGGGGCACAGATACGCAGTATTTT | CASSPALTGGTDTQYF
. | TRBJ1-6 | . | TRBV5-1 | TGCGCCAGCAGCTTGGATAGCTCCTATAATTCACCCCTCCACTTT | CASSLDSSYNSPLHF
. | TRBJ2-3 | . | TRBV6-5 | TGTGCCAGCAGTTACTCGGGCACTGAAGTCACAGATACGCAGTATTTT | CASSYSGTEVTDTQYF
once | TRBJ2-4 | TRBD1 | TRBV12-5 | TGTGCTAGTGGATTATGGGACAGAGAAAACATTCAGTACTTC | CASGLWDRENIQYF
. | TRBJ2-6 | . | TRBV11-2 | TGTGCCAGCCCAGGGGCCAACGTCCTGACTTTC | CASPGANVLTF
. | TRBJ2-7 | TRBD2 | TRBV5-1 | TGCGCCAGCAGCTTGGCGACTAGCGGAAGGGGGGAGCAGTACTTC | CASSLATSGRGEQYF
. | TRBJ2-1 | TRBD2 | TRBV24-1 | TGTGCCACCAGTGAACGCCTGACTAGCGGGAGGGCTAATACCTACAATGAGCAGTTCTTC | CATSERLTSGRANTYNEQFF
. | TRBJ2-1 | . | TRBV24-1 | TGTGCCACCAGTGCATTAGCGGAGCAGTTCTTC | CATSALAEQFF
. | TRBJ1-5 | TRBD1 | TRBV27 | TGTGCCAGCAGTTTAAGGGGACAGACTACTTTCAATCAGCCCCAGCATTTT | CASSLRGQTTFNQPQHF
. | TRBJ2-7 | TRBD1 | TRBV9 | TGTGCCAGCAGCGAGGGCAGGGGGCCCGTCTACGAGCAGTACTTC | CASSEGRGPVYEQYF
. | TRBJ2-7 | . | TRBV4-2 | TGTGCCAGCAGCCAAGGTTTGAGGGGGGGCTCCTACGAGCAGTACTTC | CASSQGLRGGSYEQYF
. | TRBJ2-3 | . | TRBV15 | TGTGCCACCAGCAGAGCCGATCTGGGCGATGATACGCAGTATTTT | CATSRADLGDDTQYF
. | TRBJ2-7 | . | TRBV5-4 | TGTGCCAGCAGCTTGGCGGGAAACTACGAGCAGTACTTC | CASSLAGNYEQYF
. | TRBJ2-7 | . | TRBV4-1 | TGCGCCAGCAGCCACATTGGGGCTGGCCACGAGCAGTACTTC | CASSHIGAGHEQYF
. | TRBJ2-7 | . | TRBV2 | TGTGCCAGCAGTGTCCCGGTCTACGAGCAGTACTTC | CASSVPVYEQYF
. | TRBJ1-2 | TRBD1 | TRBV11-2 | TGTGCCAGCAGGATAGGGACAGGGGGGAACTATGGCTACACCTTC | CASRIGTGGNYGYTF
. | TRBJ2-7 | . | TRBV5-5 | TGTGCCAGCAGCTTAGGGGACATTTCTAGCTCCTACGAGCAGTACTTC | CASSLGDISSSYEQYF
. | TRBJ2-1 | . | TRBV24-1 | TGTGCCACCAGTGATTTAGGGAGCGAGCGTCGCAATGAGCAGTTCTTC | CATSDLGSERRNEQFF